This paragraph reports one TCR beta chain. Germline assignment: CDR1 MNHEY and CDR2 SVGEGT. This CDR3 has 12 amino acids. TRB cDNA was prepared as libraries by UMI-labeled 5' RACE. Following a re-call of the 5' RACE reads, TCRdb has one entry per CDR3 protein and lacks DNA. The sample totals around 47,000 distinct CDR3 sequences; its top ten clones hold under 15%. These data originate in a study of CXCR3-negative and CXCR3-positive naive CD8 T cells. This receptor was identified in a human donor in good health. Some clones in this sample may be carry-over from other donors' samples. The sample taken for sequencing was memory CD8+ T cells from blood. This chain connects TRBV6-2 or TRBV6-3 to TRBJ2-7. The CDR3 reads CASMGISYEQYF.